This T cell receptor (beta chain) was retrieved from a study of blood T cell repertoires in COVID-19. Study in general: COVID-19 samples, acute and convalescent, were from the United States, Italy and Spain. From T cells, B-cell-depleted T cells, or PBMCs came the material, which was cDNA or gDNA.

The CDR3 extends over 15 amino acids. Germline CDR1 SEHNR, CDR2 FQNEAQ (reference sequence). The V gene lost 5 bases and the J gene lost 5 bases, with 17 bases spanning the gap. Repertoires were generated with immunoSEQ multiplex PCR, while TCRdb's copy carries only in-frame clones and drops some. This sample carries 200,000 to 250,000 clones, 70% to 90% of them seen once, and the ten largest clones take roughly 10%. Seattle patient enrollment occurred during active infection, with longitudinal follow-up thereafter. This TCR derives from a woman in her forties or fifties with COVID-19, enrolled during active disease. The rearrangement joins TRBV7-9 to TRBJ2-3, with D possibly TRBD1 on 6 matching bases. The sequenced sample was peripheral blood. CDR3 sequence: CASSRGGPSGDTQYF. As DNA, the CDR3 is TGTGCCAGCAGCCGAGGGGGTCCCTCCGGAGATACGCAGTATTTT.